The present TCR beta chain was sequenced within a study of neurological immune-mediated disorders. The CDR3 is 13 amino acids. V lost 7 bases and J lost 7, with 14 bases in between. MiXCR, applied by TCRdb to the 5' RACE reads, yields one record per CDR3 protein. The profile shows tens of thousands of distinct CDR3 sequences, less than 15% of them singletons. This clonotype has a count of ten or more. The sequence was collected from a woman between 50 and 59 years old with HTLV-1-associated myelopathy (HAM/TSP). The V call is TRBV12-3 or TRBV12-4, the J call TRBJ2-1; no firm D call. Sequencing was done on a sample of PBMCs. The CDR3 DNA is TGTGCCAGCACCCAACCCCCGGCGAATGAGCAGTTCTTC. Amino acids: CASTQPPANEQFF.